The next 28 T cell receptor beta chains were all read from a single sample in a study of T cells in Graves' hyperthyroidism and ophthalmopathy. Amplification yielded TCR beta CDR3 regions, with RNA transcripts as the source. Initially, a first-round RT-PCR of the TCR CDR3 employed the HTBI primer set. TCRdb re-called the multiplex PCR reads with MiXCR, one entry per CDR3 protein. The top ten clones hold about 3.7% of a sample with around 350,000 distinct CDR3 sequences, under 20% of them seen once. Material: blood. Source of these receptors: a woman in her late teens or twenties with Graves' hyperthyroidism.

This clonotype was detected many times. The chain joins TRBV28 to TRBJ1-2; D gene unclear. Trimming cost V 10 bases and J 2 bases, with 14 bases left between them. The CDR3 consists of 13 residues. Germline values: CDR1 MDHEN, CDR2 SYDVKM. The CDR3 sequence: CATSGVLNYGYTF. As DNA, the CDR3 is TGTGCCACCTCCGGGGTCCTAAACTATGGCTACACCTTC.

The chain employs TRBV15 and TRBJ1-1, with 8 nucleotides matching TRBD1. This CDR3 comprises 16 residues. J lost 3 bases, V lost 1 base, and 7 bases had no gene match. Germline CDR1 is LNHNV and CDR2 is YYDKDF (reference sequence). This CDR3 reads CATSRGNQGADTEAFF. The DNA for the CDR3 is TGTGCCACCAGCAGAGGCAATCAGGGGGCCGACACTGAAGCTTTCTTT.

This clonotype has at least ten counts. This CDR3 is CASSPRNGRGETQYF. The CDR3 DNA sequence: TGTGCCAGCAGTCCAAGAAACGGTAGAGGAGAGACCCAGTACTTC. The rearrangement joins TRBV28 to TRBJ2-5; D remains ambiguous. With 5 bases removed from V and 4 bases from J, the gap between germline ends came to 17 bases. The CDR3 length is 15 residues. The germline V gene has CDR1 MDHEN and CDR2 SYDVKM.

Worth noting for this clonotype: It is likely a read error, because the conserved phenylalanine at the end of the CDR3 is missing. The rearrangement links TRBV5-1 to TRBJ2-6; D call uncertain. CDR1 is SGHRS, CDR2 YFSETQ, per germline. The V end lost 1 base, the J end lost 2 bases, and 16 bases lay between the germline ends. The CDR3 runs to 18 residues. The DNA for the CDR3 is TGCGCCAGCAGCTTGTTTCCACAAATGGACGCTGGGGCCAACGTCCTGACTTCC. Translated, it gives CASSLFPQMDAGANVLTS.

The table lists this clonotype with many counts. The rearrangement joins TRBV6-5 to TRBJ2-5, with 8 positions matching TRBD2. This CDR3 has 16 residues. V lost 5 bases to trimming and J lost 1 base; unmatched junction nucleotides: 9. The germline V gene has CDR1 MNHEY and CDR2 SVGAGI. The CDR3 reads CASSPFGGGTQETQYF. CDR3 DNA: TGTGCCAGCAGTCCCTTCGGCGGGGGGACCCAAGAGACCCAGTACTTC.

This chain connects TRBV5-1 to TRBJ2-7; 9 bases align to TRBD2. This CDR3 has 15 amino acids. V lost 0 bases, J lost 0 bases, and 1 base stayed unmatched. Germline V gene data show CDR1 as SGHRS and CDR2 as YFSETQ. CDR3 loop: CASSLGSGSSYEQYF. In DNA form, the CDR3 reads TGCGCCAGCAGCTTGGGTAGCGGGAGCTCCTACGAGCAGTACTTC.

This clonotype was observed at least ten times. The DNA of the CDR3 is TGCGCCAGCAGCTTGGGACCAACGGGCGGGGAGCTGTTTTTT. Its protein is CASSLGPTGGELFF. V is TRBV5-1 and J is TRBJ2-2; no firm D call. Germline V lookup: CDR1 SGHRS, CDR2 YFSETQ. This CDR3 is built from 14 residues. Trimming took off 0 bases at V and 7 bases at J, with 10 bases between the two ends.

This clonotype has ten or more counts. The chain joins TRBV12-3 or TRBV12-4 to TRBJ1-2; weak D call: TRBD1 (5 bases). The V and J ends lost 6 bases and 5 bases respectively, with 13 bases between them. CDR3 length: 13 amino acids. This chain's CDR3 is CASSGDWGYGYTF. In nucleotides, the CDR3 is TGTGCCAGCAGCGGGGACTGGGGATATGGCTACACCTTC.

About this clonotype itself: This may be a read error, as it is one base from a much larger clone. The V and J genes are TRBV10-3 and TRBJ1-1; D is possibly TRBD1 (5 bases). Germline V gene lookup returns CDR1 ENHRY and CDR2 SYGVKD. This CDR3 contains 15 residues. The CDR3 DNA reads TGTGCCAGCAGTGAGTCGGGACGGTTGAACACTGAAGCTTTCTTT. Residues: CASSESGRLNTEAFF.

V and J are TRBV6-1 and TRBJ2-1, with 10 bases fitting TRBD1. With V trimmed by 8 bases and J by 7 bases, 5 bases remained unmatched. Looked up from germline, CDR1 is MNHNS and CDR2 is SASEGT. There are 13 residues in the CDR3. Written as DNA, the CDR3 is TGTGCCAGCTGGACAGGGGGAGGGAATGAGCAGTTCTTC. Amino acid sequence: CASWTGGGNEQFF.

This clonotype occurred many times. The J gene is TRBJ1-1, the V gene TRBV25-1; D is possibly TRBD1 (5 bases). Between the trimmed V and J ends, which lost 1 base and 2 bases, there was a span of 5 bases. The germline CDR1 and CDR2 sequences are MGHDK and SYGVNS. The CDR3 extends over 13 amino acids. The DNA for the CDR3 is TGTGCCAGCAGTGAATGGGGCAACACTGAAGCTTTCTTT. This codes for CASSEWGNTEAFF. The full variable domain, with the rest looked up from reference TRBV25-1 and TRBJ1-1, is EADIYQTPRYLVIGTGKKITLECSQTMGHDKMYWYQQDPGMELHLIHYSYGVNSTEKGDLSSESTVSRIRTEHFPLTLESARPSHTSQYLCASSEWGNTEAFFGQGTRLTVV.

Ten or more counts support this clonotype. The chain links TRBV14 to TRBJ1-1; no clear D gene. The CDR3 totals 13 residues. The germline V and J ends were trimmed by 4 bases and 5 bases, with 11 bases remaining between them. CDR1 is SGHDN and CDR2 is FVKESK in the germline V gene. The CDR3 region has the DNA TGTGCCAGCAGCCCAAAACCCGTGACTGAAGCTTTCTTT. It is translated as CASSPKPVTEAFF.

This clonotype has just a few counts. An end of the junction does not agree with germline; a read error may underlie this. CDR3 residues: CASSPGGGTPGELLF. For the CDR3, the DNA is TGTGCCAGCAGCCCTGGGGGGGGCACCCCCGGGGAGCTGCTTTTT. V gene TRBV5-4 combines with J gene TRBJ2-2; tentatively, D is TRBD2 (7 bases). The CDR3 totals 15 residues. Germline V gene data show CDR1 as SGHNT and CDR2 as YYREEE (reference sequence). The variable domain in full, with the rest retrieved from reference TRBV5-4 and TRBJ2-2, is ETGVTQSPTHLIKTRGQQVTLRCSSQSGHNTVSWYQQALGQGPQFIFQYYREEENGRGNFPPRFSGLQFPNYSSELNVNALELDDSALYLCASSPGGGTPGELLFGEGSRLTVL.

This clonotype was seen repeatedly, ten times or more. V gene TRBV4-1 combines with J gene TRBJ1-1, with D perhaps TRBD1 (5 bases). Trimming pared 2 bases from V and 0 bases from J, leaving 7 bases between. Looked up from germline, CDR1 is MGHRA and CDR2 is YSYEKL. CDR3 length: 14 residues. The CDR3 is CASSQRGLNTEAFF. The DNA for the CDR3 is TGCGCCAGCAGCCAACGGGGGTTGAACACTGAAGCTTTCTTT.

This clonotype was counted many times. The chain links TRBV20-1 to TRBJ1-1, with D uncertain. This CDR3 comprises 16 residues. Per the germline V gene, CDR1 is DFQATT and CDR2 is SNEGSKA (reference sequence). V shed 4 bases and J shed 3 bases, with 21 bases lying between them. The CDR3 DNA follows: TGCAGTGCTACCCCCCACTCCCGAACTTTTTACACTGAAGCTTTCTTT. This encodes CSATPHSRTFYTEAFF.

The sample holds many counts of this clonotype. This chain connects TRBV12-3 or TRBV12-4 to TRBJ1-2, with D uncertain. The CDR3 has 14 residues. Trimming removed 4 bases at V and 8 bases at J, with 17 bases between. CDR3 sequence (DNA): TGTGCCAGCAGTTCTCCCGTCCTACATTGGGGCTACACCTTC. Its translation: CASSSPVLHWGYTF.

This clonotype came up many times. The rearrangement links TRBV13 to TRBJ2-5, with 9 nucleotides matching TRBD2. Germline V lookup: CDR1 PRHDT, CDR2 FYEKMQ (reference sequence). The trim removed 5 bases at V and 2 bases at J, leaving 12 bases unmatched. This CDR3 spans 17 amino acids. The CDR3, as DNA: TGTGCCAGCAGCCCCACCCGGAAGCGGGGGGCACAAGAGACCCAGTACTTC. It codes for CASSPTRKRGAQETQYF.

This clonotype was detected ten times or more. The CDR3 protein is CASGIGNYGYTF. The DNA for the CDR3 is TGTGCCAGTGGTATAGGAAACTATGGCTACACCTTC. The chain is built from TRBV2 and TRBJ1-2; unclear D gene. The V and J ends lost 9 bases and 2 bases respectively, with 10 bases between them. Germline assignment: CDR1 SNHLY and CDR2 FYNNEI. CDR3 length: 12 amino acids.

This chain joins TRBV6-1 and TRBJ1-1; D is undetermined. The germline CDR1 and CDR2 sequences are MNHNS and SASEGT. The ends were cut back, 2 bases at V and 11 bases at J, with 9 bases in the middle. The length of the CDR3 is 11 residues. CDR3 in amino acids: CASSEQSGAFF. DNA of the CDR3: TGTGCCAGCAGTGAACAGTCTGGGGCTTTCTTT.

CDR3 sequence (DNA): TGCGCCAGCAGCTTGGGTCCCCGGGACAGTTACTATGGCTACACCTTC. It yields the protein CASSLGPRDSYYGYTF. This rearrangement joins TRBV5-1 to TRBJ1-2; 7 bases line up with TRBD1. Per germline, CDR1 SGHRS and CDR2 YFSETQ. The CDR3 has 16 amino acids. Unmatched junction bases numbered 8, after V lost 0 bases and J lost 3 bases.

This sequence joins TRBV2 and TRBJ2-2; the D call may be TRBD1 or TRBD2 (6 bases each). V lost 4 bases to trimming and J lost 6 bases, with 12 bases between them. The length of the CDR3 is 14 residues. Germline lookup yields CDR1 SNHLY and CDR2 FYNNEI. The CDR3 nucleotides read TGTGCCAGCAGTGGAGGGGGGTCTGCCGGGGAGCTGTTTTTT. This translates into CASSGGGSAGELFF.

This clonotype was seen at least ten times. The chain employs TRBV7-6 and TRBJ2-5; D is undetermined. Per germline, CDR1 SGHVS and CDR2 FNYEAQ. V was shortened by 2 bases and J by 4 bases, with 11 bases between the two germline ends. This CDR3 contains 14 residues. CDR3 sequence reads: CASSLYTARETQYF. In DNA form, the CDR3 reads TGTGCCAGCAGCTTATATACTGCGAGAGAGACCCAGTACTTC.

In its sample, this clonotype was seen many times. The chain joins TRBV24-1 to TRBJ2-2; 10 bases align to TRBD2. This CDR3 has 17 amino acids. With 3 bases clipped from V and 11 bases from J, the junction kept 14 bases outside the gene matches. CDR1 is KGHDR, CDR2 SFDVKD, per germline. The CDR3 nucleotides read TGTGCCACCAGTGATATCAGCGGGGGGGCCAGTTCAGGAGAGCTGTTTTTT. This sequence encodes CATSDISGGASSGELFF.

This clonotype appeared many times. The chain joins TRBV2 to TRBJ1-1; possibly TRBD1 for D (5 bases). Per germline, CDR1 SNHLY and CDR2 FYNNEI. CDR3 size: 13 residues. The V and J ends lost 10 bases and 1 base respectively, with 13 bases between them. CDR3 in DNA: TGTGCCACCGAGGGACCGACGAACACTGAAGCTTTCTTT. Protein product: CATEGPTNTEAFF.

This clonotype was seen ten or more times. The chain is built from TRBV7-9 and TRBJ1-2, with 8 positions matching TRBD1. With 5 bases clipped from V and 6 bases from J, the junction kept 11 bases outside the gene matches. This CDR3 has 15 residues. Germline V CDR1 and CDR2: SEHNR, FQNEAQ (reference sequence). CDR3 protein: CASSPSDRALHGYTF. DNA for the CDR3: TGTGCCAGCAGCCCGTCGGACAGGGCGCTCCATGGCTACACCTTC. Combining the CDR3 with reference TRBV7-9 and TRBJ1-2 gives the whole variable domain DTGVSQNPRHKITKRGQNVTFRCDPISEHNRLYWYRQTLGQGPEFLTYFQNEAQLEKSRLLSDRFSAERPKGSFSTLEIQRTEQGDSAMYLCASSPSDRALHGYTFGSGTRLTVV.

This chain links TRBV5-1 with TRBJ1-1, with a weak D call TRBD1 (5 bases). The germline V and J ends were trimmed by 4 bases and 4 bases, with 14 bases remaining between them. CDR1 and CDR2 from the germline V gene are SGHRS and YFSETQ. The CDR3 runs 14 residues. CDR3 sequence: CASSRDEGSTEAFF. In nucleotides, the CDR3 is TGCGCCAGCAGCCGGGACGAGGGTAGCACTGAAGCTTTCTTT.

This clonotype showed up many times. The chain carries TRBV12-3 or TRBV12-4 and TRBJ1-2, with 8 nucleotides matching TRBD1. The CDR3 consists of 13 residues. V was clipped by 5 bases and J by 4 bases; unmatched bases: 3. This CDR3 reads CASSEQGGYGYTF. CDR3 coding DNA: TGTGCCAGCAGTGAACAGGGGGGCTATGGCTACACCTTC.

This clonotype was detected ten times or more. The V gene is TRBV12-3 or TRBV12-4, the J gene TRBJ2-7, with TRBD1 identical over 9 bases. V lost 5 bases, J lost 4 bases, and 9 bases stayed unmatched. CDR3 length: 15 residues. The DNA for the CDR3 is TGTGCCAGCAGTGGAATCGCCGGACAGGGGTACGAGCAGTACTTC. Translating gives CASSGIAGQGYEQYF.